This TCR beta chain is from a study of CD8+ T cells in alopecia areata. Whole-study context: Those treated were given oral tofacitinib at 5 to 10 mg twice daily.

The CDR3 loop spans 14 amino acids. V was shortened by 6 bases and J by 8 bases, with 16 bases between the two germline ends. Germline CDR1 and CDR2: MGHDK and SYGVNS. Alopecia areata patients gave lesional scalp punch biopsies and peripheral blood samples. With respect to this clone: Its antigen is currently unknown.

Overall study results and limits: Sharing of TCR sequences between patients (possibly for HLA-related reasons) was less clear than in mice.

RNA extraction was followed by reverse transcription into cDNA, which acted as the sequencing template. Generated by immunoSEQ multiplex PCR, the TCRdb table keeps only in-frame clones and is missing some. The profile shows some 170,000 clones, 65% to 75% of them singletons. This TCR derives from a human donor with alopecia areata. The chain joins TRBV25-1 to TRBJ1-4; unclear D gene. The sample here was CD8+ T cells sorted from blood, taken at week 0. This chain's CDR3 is CASRSVAAMEKLFF. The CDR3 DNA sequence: TGTGCCAGCAGATCTGTGGCCGCTATGGAAAAACTGTTTTTT.